This TCR beta chain was recovered during a study of T cell responses to AZD1222 COVID-19 vaccine. Profiling relied on immunoSEQ multiplex PCR, and the TCRdb table lists in-frame clones only, not all of them. The data contain about 85,000 clones, around 85% of them singletons. Between the trimmed V and J ends, which lost 5 bases and 5 bases, there was a span of 9 bases. This CDR3 is built from 12 residues. Germline V gene data show CDR1 as MNHEY and CDR2 as SVGEGT. With regard to this clone: Its antigen is currently unknown.

The study, taken as a whole, reports: Donor demographics were predominantly white British with a female majority; clonal diversity may be underestimated. After two AZD1222 doses, spike-specific TCR breadth and depth rose versus day 0.

This sequence joins TRBV6-2 or TRBV6-3 and TRBJ2-5; D not resolved. This TCR was sampled from an adult in good health. Sequences were derived from peripheral blood, sampled on day 0 of AZD1222 vaccination. CDR3 in amino acids: CASSRSKETQYF. DNA for the CDR3: TGTGCCAGCAGTAGATCTAAGGAGACCCAGTACTTC.